This entry concerns a single TCR beta chain. Only Caucasian adults living in Nashville, Tennessee served as donors. CD45RA+ naive and CD45RA-negative memory subsets were separated from CD4+ cells. This table comes from immunoSEQ multiplex PCR, and its TCRdb copy is limited to in-frame clones, with some not included. The table records approximately 530,000 clones, more than 95% of them present only once. The entry originates in a study of shared clonotypes between healthy human individuals. Study-wide context: CD4 naive and CD4 memory each took three plates per donor, while CD8 naive took two and CD8 memory one.

Trimming took off 3 bases at V and 4 bases at J, with 29 bases between the two ends. This CDR3 is built from 20 residues. Per the germline V gene, CDR1 is MDHEN and CDR2 is SYDVKM. This TCR came from a woman younger than 45 in good health. The chain recombines TRBV28 with TRBJ2-3; D might be TRBD2 (5 bases). Sequenced: naive CD4+ T cells sorted from blood. Subset of the sample: CD45RA+ positively selected. The CDR3 spells CASSLSLIRRSGPGSDTQYF. The CDR3 nucleotides read TGTGCCAGCAGTTTGTCTTTGATAAGGCGGAGCGGTCCGGGGTCAGATACGCAGTATTTT.